What follows are 22 T cell receptor beta chains derived from one specimen sequenced in a study of blood T cell repertoires in COVID-19. The protocol was immunoSEQ multiplex PCR, while the TCRdb copy is restricted to in-frame clones and leaves out a portion. This sample has more than 110,000 clones, with around 80% found just once. Sequences were obtained from peripheral blood. The receptors here all came from a human donor in a cohort sampled during active COVID-19.

The chain is built from TRBV5-8 and TRBJ2-5; 7 bases are shared with TRBD2. Germline CDR1 is SGHTS and CDR2 is YDEGEE. V dropped 4 bases and J dropped 2; count of bases not matched to a gene: 5. The CDR3 runs to 14 residues. The CDR3 spells CASSPMGGQETQYF. CDR3 in DNA: TGTGCCAGCAGCCCGATGGGGGGGCAAGAGACCCAGTACTTC.

The chain combines TRBV28 with TRBJ1-2; TRBD1 matches at 8 bases. Germline CDR1 is MDHEN and CDR2 is SYDVKM. J lost 8 bases, V lost 6 bases, and 11 bases had no gene match. The CDR3 sequence is 14 residues long. The chain's CDR3 is CASRTGTGVSGYTF. The CDR3 coding sequence is TGTGCCAGCAGGACCGGGACAGGTGTCAGCGGCTACACCTTC.

The rearrangement joins TRBV28 to TRBJ1-2; D is ambiguous. The germline V gene has CDR1 MDHEN and CDR2 SYDVKM. With 1 base removed from V and 8 bases from J, the gap between germline ends came to 14 bases. The CDR3 totals 14 residues. CDR3 residues: CASSLSGGLRGYTF. As DNA, the CDR3 is TGTGCCAGCAGTTTATCGGGAGGACTCAGAGGCTACACCTTC.

The V gene is TRBV2, the J gene TRBJ1-1; a weak D match, TRBD1 (5 bases). Germline values: CDR1 SNHLY, CDR2 FYNNEI. V lost 3 bases to trimming and J lost 3 bases, with 11 bases between them. The CDR3 loop spans 14 amino acids. Here the CDR3 reads CASSELLGDTEAFF. The CDR3 region has the DNA TGTGCCAGCAGTGAGTTATTAGGGGACACTGAAGCTTTCTTT.

The CDR3 nucleotides read TGCGCCAGCAGCTTCCGCGGGGGGGCTAGCACAGATACGCAGTATTTT. Translation: CASSFRGGASTDTQYF. The chain is built from TRBV5-1 and TRBJ2-3, with 9 bases fitting TRBD2. Germline V gives CDR1 SGHRS, CDR2 YFSETQ. The CDR3 consists of 16 residues. J was trimmed by 0 bases and V by 2 bases; bases with no gene match: 4.

CDR3 nucleotide sequence: TGTGCCAGCAGCCTAGCTCAGGGGGGTCAAGCTTTCTTT. Residues: CASSLAQGGQAFF. The chain couples TRBV12-3 or TRBV12-4 to TRBJ1-1, with 7 bases that match TRBD1. Trimming took 6 bases from V and 9 from J; bases not matched to a gene: 10. The length of the CDR3 is 13 residues.

V gene TRBV7-3 combines with J gene TRBJ2-5; possible D gene TRBD1, 6 bases. Between the trimmed V and J ends, which lost 5 bases and 2 bases, there was a span of 9 bases. CDR1 SGHTA and CDR2 FQGTGA come from the germline V gene. This CDR3 has 13 residues. This chain's CDR3 is CASSRDTQETQYF. CDR3 DNA: TGTGCCAGCAGCCGGGACACTCAAGAGACCCAGTACTTC. Supplemented by reference TRBV7-3 and TRBJ2-5, the full variable domain reads GAGVSQTPSNKVTEKGKYVELRCDPISGHTALYWYRQSLGQGPEFLIYFQGTGAADDSGLPNDRFFAVRPEGSVSTLKIQRTERGDSAVYLCASSRDTQETQYFGPGTRLLVL.

The rearrangement uses TRBV4-2 and TRBJ2-4; 8 nucleotides line up with TRBD2. Germline CDR1 is LGHNA and CDR2 is YNFKEQ. The J segment lost 7 bases and the V segment lost 5 bases, leaving 4 bases of the junction unmatched. The CDR3 runs 13 residues. CDR3 in amino acids: CASSGGTRNIQYF. CDR3 coding DNA: TGTGCCAGCAGCGGTGGGACTAGGAACATTCAGTACTTC.

The genes are TRBV6-5 and TRBJ1-4, with TRBD1 identical over 7 bases. Germline V gives CDR1 MNHEY, CDR2 SVGAGI. This CDR3 contains 14 residues. V trimming: 3 bases; J trimming: 5 bases; junction bases outside the gene matches: 3. CDR3 residues: CASSYWDRNEKLFF. In DNA form, the CDR3 reads TGTGCCAGCAGTTATTGGGACAGAAATGAAAAACTGTTTTTT.

The V call is TRBV28, the J call TRBJ1-1; possible D gene TRBD1, 5 bases. Germline V gives CDR1 MDHEN, CDR2 SYDVKM. V shed 1 base and J shed 2 bases, with 17 bases lying between them. CDR3 length: 17 amino acids. The CDR3 loop reads CASSLLGGVAANTEAFF. In nucleotides, the CDR3 is TGTGCCAGCAGTTTATTGGGGGGGGTGGCCGCAAACACTGAAGCTTTCTTT.

This rearrangement joins TRBV4-2 to TRBJ2-1; D may be TRBD2 (7 bases). With 1 base removed from V and 2 bases from J, the gap between germline ends came to 12 bases. This CDR3 region has 16 residues. Germline V gene data show CDR1 as LGHNA and CDR2 as YNFKEQ. Written as DNA, the CDR3 is TGTGCCAGCAGCCAAGGGTCGGGGGGCGCCTACAATGAGCAGTTCTTC. Translated: CASSQGSGGAYNEQFF.

This chain links TRBV4-3 with TRBJ2-7; 8 positions match TRBD1. CDR1 and CDR2 from the germline V gene are LGHNA and YSLEER. V was clipped by 0 bases and J by 7 bases; unmatched bases: 8. This CDR3 is built from 15 residues. CDR3 loop: CASSQDRQGSREQYF. DNA of the CDR3: TGCGCCAGCAGCCAAGATAGACAGGGGTCGCGAGAGCAGTACTTC.

This chain joins TRBV5-1 and TRBJ1-6, with D perhaps matching TRBD1 (5 bases). The CDR3 covers 16 residues. The V and J ends lost 0 bases and 5 bases respectively, with 12 bases between them. In germline, CDR1 is SGHRS, CDR2 YFSETQ. CDR3 region: CASSLEGVIDNSPLHF. CDR3 nucleotide sequence: TGCGCCAGCAGCTTGGAAGGGGTTATAGATAATTCACCCCTCCACTTT.

For this clone: This same CDR3 is encoded by further DNA sequences in the sample. The chain couples TRBV5-1 to TRBJ1-5; D remains ambiguous. Germline V gene lookup returns CDR1 SGHRS and CDR2 YFSETQ. The V and J ends lost 0 bases and 0 bases respectively, with 7 bases between them. The CDR3 has 15 residues. The CDR3 loop is CASSLGGSSNQPQHF. The CDR3 DNA is TGCGCCAGCAGCTTGGGAGGGTCTAGCAATCAGCCCCAGCATTTT.

CDR3 bases: TGTGCCAGCTCACCGACAGGGACCTATTTTTTCTTC. Amino acid sequence: CASSPTGTYFFF. This chain uses TRBV18 with TRBJ2-1, with 7 nucleotides matching TRBD1. V dropped 3 bases and J dropped 16; count of bases not matched to a gene: 9. From germline, CDR1 is KGHSH and CDR2 LQKENI. The CDR3 sequence is 12 residues long.

This chain joins TRBV3-1 (or the pseudogene TRBV3-2) and TRBJ2-7; 10 nucleotides match TRBD1. This CDR3 comprises 15 residues. V shed 1 base and J 6 bases; nucleotides not matched to a gene: 6. Germline CDR1 and CDR2: LGHDT and YNNKEL (reference sequence). This chain's CDR3 is CASSQAGQGTGEQYF. CDR3 DNA sequence: TGTGCCAGCAGCCAAGCGGGACAGGGGACGGGCGAGCAGTACTTC.

In this sample, this clone turned up once. V gene TRBV20-1 combines with J gene TRBJ2-3, with 9 bases identical to TRBD2. From germline, CDR1 is DFQATT and CDR2 SNEGSKA (reference sequence). J lost 6 bases, V lost 3 bases, and 10 bases had no gene match. The CDR3 is made up of 15 amino acids. The CDR3 DNA reads as TGCAGTGCTAGTGCCCTCGGCGGGGGGGCGGATACGCAGTATTTT. Its translation is CSASALGGGADTQYF.

This chain uses TRBV6-6 with TRBJ2-2; D call uncertain. The CDR3 is made up of 13 amino acids. Germline loops: CDR1 MNHNY, CDR2 SVGAGI (reference sequence). V lost 6 bases, J lost 5 bases, and 10 bases lay in between. The CDR3 nucleotides read TGTGCCAGCAGGTCTGTTATGACCGGGGAGCTGTTTTTT. This translates into CASRSVMTGELFF.

The chain is built from TRBV9 and TRBJ2-3, with TRBD2 matching 7 bases. Germline V gene sequence: CDR1 SGDLS, CDR2 YYNGEE. Losses at the gene ends were 1 base for V and 5 bases for J; bases not matched to a gene: 10. This CDR3 has 16 residues. CDR3 nucleotide sequence: TGTGCCAGCAGCGTATCAGACGGCACTAGCGTAGATACGCAGTATTTT. Protein sequence: CASSVSDGTSVDTQYF.

The chain has TRBV6-4 and TRBJ2-3; D is possibly TRBD2 (7 bases). The CDR3 is 15 amino acids. V was cut by 2 bases and J by 2 bases, with 11 bases left in between. The germline CDR1 and CDR2 sequences are MRHNA and SNTAGT. The CDR3 reads CASSDNGGPTDTQYF. The CDR3 nucleotides read TGTGCCAGCAGTGACAACGGGGGGCCCACAGATACGCAGTATTTT.

The chain recombines TRBV5-4 with TRBJ1-1; 10 nucleotides align to TRBD1. The ends lost 4 bases at V and 0 bases at J; junction bases unmatched: 9. The CDR3 sequence is 17 residues long. The germline gives CDR1 SGHNT, CDR2 YYREEE (reference sequence). This CDR3 is CASSPGTGVRLNTEAFF. DNA of the CDR3: TGTGCCAGCAGCCCCGGGACAGGGGTACGGCTGAACACTGAAGCTTTCTTT. Combining the CDR3 with reference TRBV5-4 and TRBJ1-1 gives the whole variable domain ETGVTQSPTHLIKTRGQQVTLRCSSQSGHNTVSWYQQALGQGPQFIFQYYREEENGRGNFPPRFSGLQFPNYSSELNVNALELDDSALYLCASSPGTGVRLNTEAFFGQGTRLTVV.

The CDR3, as DNA: TGTGCCAGTAGCTATGGGGGGTCTGTCGAGACCCAGTACTTC. Encoded protein: CASSYGGSVETQYF. The genes are TRBV19 and TRBJ2-5, with D perhaps matching TRBD2 (6 bases). The CDR3 runs 14 residues. Germline CDR1 and CDR2: LNHDA and SQIVND (reference sequence). V was shortened by 6 bases and J by 5 bases, with 16 bases between the two germline ends.